Detailed here is one TCR beta chain. Assay used: immunoSEQ multiplex PCR; TCRdb lists only in-frame clones, some missing. The table lists about 960,000 clones, 70% to 85% of them singletons. This entry is derived from a study of shared clonotypes between healthy human individuals. Trimming took 3 bases from V and 6 from J; bases not matched to a gene: 5. The CDR3 spans 14 residues. Germline loops: CDR1 SEHNR, CDR2 FQNEAQ (reference sequence). This chain uses TRBV7-9 with TRBJ2-3, with TRBD1 identical over 8 bases. Sample: memory CD4+ T cells sorted from blood. Subset in this sample: CD45RA-negative fraction. The TCR comes from a man aged 18 to 29 in good health. CDR3 sequence reads: CASSLTGVADTQYF. For the CDR3, the DNA is TGTGCCAGCAGCTTGACAGGGGTGGCGGATACGCAGTATTTT.